The 4 T cell receptor beta chains presented below share a single source sample, sequenced in a study of blood T cell repertoires in COVID-19. Only in-frame clones appear in the TCRdb table, and some are missing; sequencing was by immunoSEQ multiplex PCR. The sample contains around 310,000 clones, 75% to 95% of which appear only once. The sequenced sample consisted of peripheral blood. These receptors were obtained from a woman aged 30 to 39 with COVID-19, enrolled during active disease.

V gene TRBV13 combines with J gene TRBJ2-2, with unresolved D. The CDR3 runs 14 residues. Per the germline V gene, CDR1 is PRHDT and CDR2 is FYEKMQ (reference sequence). Trimming stripped 3 bases from V and 6 bases from J, with 11 bases between. CDR3 protein: CASSFWRWPGELFF. The DNA for the CDR3 is TGTGCCAGCAGCTTTTGGCGGTGGCCCGGGGAGCTGTTTTTT.

The chain is built from TRBV18 and TRBJ2-1, with no clear D. The CDR3 is 16 amino acids. Trimming took 3 bases from V and 0 from J, leaving 12 bases between them. Germline V gene lookup returns CDR1 KGHSH and CDR2 LQKENI. This CDR3 reads CASSPLPAASYNEQFF. DNA for the CDR3: TGTGCCAGCTCACCCCTTCCTGCGGCCTCCTACAATGAGCAGTTCTTC.

V usage is TRBV29-1 and J usage is TRBJ2-7; D not certain. This CDR3 is 11 amino acids long. Germline V gene sequence: CDR1 SQVTM, CDR2 ANQGSEA. V lost 4 bases and J lost 7, with 11 bases in between. The chain's CDR3 is CSVVSGWEQYF. The DNA for the CDR3 is TGCAGCGTTGTGTCCGGTTGGGAGCAGTACTTC.

The J gene is TRBJ2-2, the V gene TRBV18, with TRBD1 as a possible D gene (5 bases). The CDR3 sequence is 16 residues long. Trimming cost V 3 bases and J 5 bases, with 16 bases left between them. Germline loops: CDR1 KGHSH, CDR2 LQKENI. The CDR3 region has the DNA TGTGCCAGCTCACCCCTCGCAGGGCTTGGGACCGGGGAGCTGTTTTTT. Its translation is CASSPLAGLGTGELFF.